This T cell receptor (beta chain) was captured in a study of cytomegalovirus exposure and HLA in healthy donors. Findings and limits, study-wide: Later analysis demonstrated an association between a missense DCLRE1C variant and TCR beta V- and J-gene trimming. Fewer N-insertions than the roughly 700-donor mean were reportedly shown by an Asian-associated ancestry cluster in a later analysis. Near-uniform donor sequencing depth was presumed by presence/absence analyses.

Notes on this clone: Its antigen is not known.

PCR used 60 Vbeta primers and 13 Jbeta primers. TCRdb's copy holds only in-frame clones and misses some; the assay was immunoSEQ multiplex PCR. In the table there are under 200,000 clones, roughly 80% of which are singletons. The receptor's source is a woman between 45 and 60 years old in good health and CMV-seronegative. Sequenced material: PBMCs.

This CDR3 is CASSLQGSTDTQYF. The DNA for the CDR3 is TGCGCCAGCAGCCTACAGGGGAGCACAGATACGCAGTATTTT. V and J are TRBV5-1 and TRBJ2-3; 7 bases are a match to TRBD1. Germline loops: CDR1 SGHRS, CDR2 YFSETQ. The CDR3 spans 14 residues. Trimming took 4 bases from V and 0 from J; bases not matched to a gene: 2. The entire variable domain, with the rest obtained from reference TRBV5-1 and TRBJ2-3, is as follows: KAGVTQTPRYLIKTRGQQVTLSCSPISGHRSVSWYQQTPGQGLQFLFEYFSETQRNKGNFPGRFSGRQFSNSRSEMNVSTLELGDSALYLCASSLQGSTDTQYFGPGTRLTVL.